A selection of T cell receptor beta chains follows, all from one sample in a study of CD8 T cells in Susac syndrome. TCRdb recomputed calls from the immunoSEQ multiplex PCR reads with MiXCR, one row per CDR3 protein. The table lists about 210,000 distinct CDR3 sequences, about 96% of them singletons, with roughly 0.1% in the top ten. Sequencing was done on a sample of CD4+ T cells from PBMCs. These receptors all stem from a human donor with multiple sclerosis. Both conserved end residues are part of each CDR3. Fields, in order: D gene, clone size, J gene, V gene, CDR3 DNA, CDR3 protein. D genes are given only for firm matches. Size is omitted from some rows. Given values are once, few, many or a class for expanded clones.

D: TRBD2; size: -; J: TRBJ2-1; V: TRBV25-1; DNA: TGTGCCAGCAGTGATCGGTCCCAGCGGGGACAGTTCTTC; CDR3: CASSDRSQRGQFF
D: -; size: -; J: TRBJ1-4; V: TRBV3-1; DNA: TGTGCCAGCAGCCCCAGACATGCTAATGAAAAACTGTTTTTT; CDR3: CASSPRHANEKLFF
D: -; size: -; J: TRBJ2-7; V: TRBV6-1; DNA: TGTGCCAGCAGTGAAAGGTTCACCTACGAGCAGTACTTC; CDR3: CASSERFTYEQYF
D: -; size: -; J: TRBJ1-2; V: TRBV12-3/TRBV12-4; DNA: TGTGCCAGCAGTTCTAAAGACTATGGCTACACCTTC; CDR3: CASSSKDYGYTF
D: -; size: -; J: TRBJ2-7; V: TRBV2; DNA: TGTGCCAGCAGTGAAGTCGGCTGGACCTACGAGCAGTACTTC; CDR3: CASSEVGWTYEQYF
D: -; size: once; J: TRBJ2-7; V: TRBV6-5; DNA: TGTGCCAGCAGTAACCCGACGGGAAGCTCCTACGAGCAGTACTTC; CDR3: CASSNPTGSSYEQYF
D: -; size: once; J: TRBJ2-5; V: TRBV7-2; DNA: TGTGCCAGCAGCTTCTCGCGGGAGACCCAGTACTTC; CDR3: CASSFSRETQYF
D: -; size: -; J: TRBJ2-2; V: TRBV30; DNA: TGTGCCTGGAGTGCATCGACCTTGGCGGGGGAGCTGTTTTTT; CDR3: CAWSASTLAGELFF
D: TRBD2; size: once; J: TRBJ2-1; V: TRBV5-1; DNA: TGCGCCAGCAGACTCGGGACTAGCGACAATGAGCAGTTCTTC; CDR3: CASRLGTSDNEQFF
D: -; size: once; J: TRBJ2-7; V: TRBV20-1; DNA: TGCAGTGCTCCCGTGGAGAACAGGGCCTACGAGCAGTACTTC; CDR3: CSAPVENRAYEQYF
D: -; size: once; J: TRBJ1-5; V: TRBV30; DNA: TGTGCCTGGAGTACCCGATCTCGGGCCCAGCATTTT; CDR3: CAWSTRSRAQHF
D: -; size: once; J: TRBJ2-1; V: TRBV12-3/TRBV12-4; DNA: TGTGCCAGCAGTCCCCCTGTAAATGAGCAGTTCTTC; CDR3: CASSPPVNEQFF
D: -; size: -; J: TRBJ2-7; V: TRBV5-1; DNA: TGCGCCAGCAGCCCCATTTTAGGGGTTAAGGGCCACGAGCAGTACTTC; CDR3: CASSPILGVKGHEQYF
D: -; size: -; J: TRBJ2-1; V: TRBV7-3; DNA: TGTGCCAGCAGCCCTACAGGTTTGGGGAGCAATGAGCAGTTCTTC; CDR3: CASSPTGLGSNEQFF
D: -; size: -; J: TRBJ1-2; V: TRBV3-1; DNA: TGTGCCAGCAAGGGGACGGGGGAAAGCTACACCTTC; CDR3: CASKGTGESYTF
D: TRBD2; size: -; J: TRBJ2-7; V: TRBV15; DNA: TGTGCCACCAGCAGGACTAGCGGGATTGACGAGCAGTACTTC; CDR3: CATSRTSGIDEQYF
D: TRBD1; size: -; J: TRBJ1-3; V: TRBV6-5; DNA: TGTGCCAGCAGGACGACAGGGCACTCTGGAAACACCATATATTTT; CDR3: CASRTTGHSGNTIYF
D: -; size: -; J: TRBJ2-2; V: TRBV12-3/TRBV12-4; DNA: TGTGCCAGCAGTTCCTCCGGGACCCTCCCGGAGCTGTTTTTT; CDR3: CASSSSGTLPELFF
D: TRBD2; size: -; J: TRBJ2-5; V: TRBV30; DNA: TGTGCCTGGAGCCCTGGACTAGGCCCTGAGGAGACCCAGTACTTC; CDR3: CAWSPGLGPEETQYF
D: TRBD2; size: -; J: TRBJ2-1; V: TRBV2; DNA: TGTGCCAGCACCCCCACACTAGCGGGAGGGAATGAGCAGTTCTTC; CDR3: CASTPTLAGGNEQFF
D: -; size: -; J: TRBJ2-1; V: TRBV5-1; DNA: TGCGCCAGCAGCTTGGTAGTGAGCCACAATGAGCAGTTCTTC; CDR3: CASSLVVSHNEQFF
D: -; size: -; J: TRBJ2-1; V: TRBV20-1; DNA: TGCAGTGCGCCCCCGGTGGCTTTGAGCTCCTACAATGAGCAGTTCTTC; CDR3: CSAPPVALSSYNEQFF
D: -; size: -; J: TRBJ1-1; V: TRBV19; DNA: TGTGCCAGCTTCAGGGGTTGGGACACTGAAGCTTTCTTT; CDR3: CASFRGWDTEAFF
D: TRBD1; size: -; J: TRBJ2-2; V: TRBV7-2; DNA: TGTGCCAGCAGCCACCGGGACAGGGTGACGAACACCGGGGAGCTGTTTTTT; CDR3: CASSHRDRVTNTGELFF
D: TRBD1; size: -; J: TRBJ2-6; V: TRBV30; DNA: TGTGCCTGGAGAAAGACAGGGCCCATCTCTGGGGCCAACGTCCTGACTTTC; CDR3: CAWRKTGPISGANVLTF
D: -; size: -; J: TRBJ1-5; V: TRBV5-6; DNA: TGTGCCAGCAGCTGGGCCAATCAGCCCCAGCATTTT; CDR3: CASSWANQPQHF
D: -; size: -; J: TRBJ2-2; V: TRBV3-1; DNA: TGTGCCAGCTTGGCGGGGGCAGTCACCGGGGAGCTGTTTTTT; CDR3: CASLAGAVTGELFF
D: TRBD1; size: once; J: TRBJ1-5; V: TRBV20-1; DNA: TGCAGTGCTAGAGAAGGCTCAGGGGGGCCTCAGCCCCAGCATTTT; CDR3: CSAREGSGGPQPQHF
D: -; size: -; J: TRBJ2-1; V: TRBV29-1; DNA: TGCAGCGTTGTGGGGGAGCAGGCTAGCTCCTACAATGAGCAGTTCTTC; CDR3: CSVVGEQASSYNEQFF
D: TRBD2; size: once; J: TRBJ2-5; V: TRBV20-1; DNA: TGCAGTGCTAGTTGGCGGCTAGCGGGGAGTGAGACCCAGTACTTC; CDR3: CSASWRLAGSETQYF
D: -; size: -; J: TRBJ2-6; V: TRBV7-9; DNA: TGTGCCAGCATCAGTTACTCTGGGGCCAACGTCCTGACTTTC; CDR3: CASISYSGANVLTF
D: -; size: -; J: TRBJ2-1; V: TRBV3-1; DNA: TGTGCCAGCAGCCAGGCCGGGGGAGCGCGGTTCTTC; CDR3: CASSQAGGARFF